A selection of T cell receptor beta chains follows, all from one sample in a study of blood T cell repertoires in COVID-19. Assay used: immunoSEQ multiplex PCR; TCRdb lists only in-frame clones, some missing. Of some 240,000 clones listed, 89% are singletons. Material for sequencing was peripheral blood. The source is a woman in her forties who had recovered from COVID-19. Both conserved end residues are part of each CDR3. Fields, in order: J gene, V gene, CDR3 protein.

j_call: TRBJ2-1; v_call: TRBV7-2; cdr3_aa: CATALQRGYNEQFF
j_call: TRBJ1-2; v_call: TRBV19; cdr3_aa: CASTVQRQGSLGYGYTF
j_call: TRBJ1-6; v_call: TRBV29-1; cdr3_aa: CSGREGASNSPLHF
j_call: TRBJ2-3; v_call: TRBV5-4; cdr3_aa: CASYDRGGPTDTQYF
j_call: TRBJ1-2; v_call: TRBV7-9; cdr3_aa: CASSFGGLSVYGYTF
j_call: TRBJ1-2; v_call: TRBV30; cdr3_aa: CAWSAGYGYTF
j_call: TRBJ2-5; v_call: TRBV3-1/TRBV3-2; cdr3_aa: CASTGTGQETQYF
j_call: TRBJ1-2; v_call: TRBV2; cdr3_aa: CASSRDTLNYGYTF
j_call: TRBJ1-2; v_call: TRBV4-1; cdr3_aa: CASSLKGSGDGYTF
j_call: TRBJ1-2; v_call: TRBV5-4; cdr3_aa: CASSLVPTNYGYTF
j_call: TRBJ1-6; v_call: TRBV11-3; cdr3_aa: CASSIGVRVREPLHF
j_call: TRBJ1-5; v_call: TRBV30; cdr3_aa: CAWRAPGGPQHF
j_call: TRBJ1-1; v_call: TRBV6-2/TRBV6-3; cdr3_aa: CASSYELNTEAFF
j_call: TRBJ2-1; v_call: TRBV14; cdr3_aa: CASSQRSLRTGEKKDYNEQFF
j_call: TRBJ1-2; v_call: TRBV29-1; cdr3_aa: CSVERQGYGYTF
j_call: TRBJ2-1; v_call: TRBV4-3; cdr3_aa: CASSRTHQDNEQFF
j_call: TRBJ2-3; v_call: TRBV3-1/TRBV3-2; cdr3_aa: CASSPQAGVSSDTQYF
j_call: TRBJ2-1; v_call: TRBV9; cdr3_aa: CASSSQISAVDSYNEQFF
j_call: TRBJ1-5; v_call: TRBV7-9; cdr3_aa: CASSLAGGRQPQHF
j_call: TRBJ2-5; v_call: TRBV30; cdr3_aa: CAWSDREAQYF